Below are 13 T cell receptor beta chains sequenced from a single sample in a study of low-dose radiotherapy and immunotherapy resistance in tumors (dated by TCRdb to between 2021 and 2022). The intended sense of this specimen's time point label: after trial treatment. Per the publication, the treatment or condition label means: LDRT plus nivolumab, ipilimumab, low-dose cyclophosphamide and aspirin (RACIN trial). The sequencing machine was an Illumina HiSeq 2500. First-strand cDNA was synthesized with Superscript III and a set of TRAV- and TRBV-specific primers, covering both TCRalpha and TCRbeta chains. A roughly 20-cycle PCR with Phusion amplified the TCRs, pairing a constant-region primer with the adapter that was attached to the V primers. TCRdb passed the public sequencing reads through fastp at Q25 and MiXCR, retaining productive beta sequences. Every distinct CDR3 protein forms one entry, paired with its most common genes and DNA. This sample is represented by about 100,000 distinct CDR3 sequences; around 21% of them were singletons. Clones ranked in the top ten supply approximately 4% of the sample.

This specimen was PBMCs, taken after low-dose radiotherapy plus immunotherapy. The receptors were gathered from a male donor with prostate cancer.

This clonotype has a count of ten or more. The rearrangement links TRBV7-2 to TRBJ1-1; tentatively, D is TRBD1 (5 bases). Germline loops: CDR1 SGHTA, CDR2 FQGNSA. CDR3 size: 14 residues. Trimming shortened V by 5 bases and J by 2 bases, and 12 bases separated the two germline ends. This CDR3 reads CASSNQGINTEAFF. CDR3 DNA: TGTGCCAGCAGCAACCAGGGTATCAACACTGAAGCTTTCTTT.

This clonotype was seen many times. The chain couples TRBV7-6 to TRBJ2-5; 8 bases are shared with TRBD1. This CDR3 has 14 residues. Germline CDR1 SGHVS, CDR2 FNYEAQ. Unmatched junction bases numbered 5, after V lost 3 bases and J lost 5 bases. CDR3 DNA: TGTGCCAGCAGCTTGACAGGGGTCGATGAGACCCAGTACTTC. Translating gives CASSLTGVDETQYF.

This clonotype was picked up many times. The chain combines TRBV6-2 or TRBV6-3 with TRBJ2-3; D is unresolved. Germline CDR1 and CDR2: MNHEY and SVGEGT. The V and J ends lost 3 bases and 4 bases respectively, with 8 bases between them. The CDR3 loop spans 13 amino acids. CDR3 DNA: TGTGCCAGCAGTTATTTCTCCGCAGATACGCAGTATTTT. Encoded protein: CASSYFSADTQYF.

This clonotype has ten or more counts. The V gene is TRBV18, the J gene TRBJ2-1; the D gene is possibly TRBD2 (6 bases). The V end lost 3 bases, the J end lost 5 bases, and 14 bases lay between the germline ends. CDR1 KGHSH and CDR2 LQKENI come from the germline V gene. The CDR3 is 15 residues long. Here the CDR3 reads CASSPGARGNNEQFF. The CDR3 bases are TGTGCCAGCTCACCCGGGGCGCGGGGCAACAATGAGCAGTTCTTC.

This clonotype was seen ten or more times. The chain recombines TRBV4-2 with TRBJ1-1; D uncertain. The length of the CDR3 is 11 residues. CDR1 and CDR2 from the germline V gene are LGHNA and YNFKEQ. The V end lost 0 bases, the J end lost 7 bases, and 3 bases lay between the germline ends. CDR3 bases: TGTGCCAGCAGCCAAGAGTTTGAAGCTTTCTTT. It specifies CASSQEFEAFF.

This clonotype was picked up many times. CDR3 DNA sequence: TGTGCCACCAGCAAACAGGGGGCGAACGAGCAGTACTTC. It encodes CATSKQGANEQYF. This chain connects TRBV15 to TRBJ2-7, with 9 bases identical to TRBD1. The germline CDR1 and CDR2 sequences are LNHNV and YYDKDF (reference sequence). CDR3 length equals 13 residues. V was clipped by 4 bases and J by 5 bases; unmatched bases: 3.

This sequence joins TRBV5-1 and TRBJ2-2, with 8 bases that match TRBD1. V gave up 6 bases and J gave up 6 bases; unmatched junction bases: 7. Germline CDR1 reads SGHRS; CDR2 reads YFSETQ. The CDR3 has 14 residues. CDR3 DNA: TGCGCCAGCATGGCGACAGGGGTCCCCGGGGAGCTGTTTTTT. It codes for CASMATGVPGELFF.

Details on this clonotype: A far bigger clonotype differs at one base, so this is likely a read error. This CDR3 reads CVSSYFGGAYEQYF. CDR3 sequence (DNA): TGTGTCAGCAGTTACTTCGGGGGGGCGTACGAGCAGTACTTC. The chain carries TRBV6-6 and TRBJ2-7, with TRBD2 identical over 8 bases. This CDR3 is built from 14 residues. Germline values: CDR1 MNHNY, CDR2 SVGAGI (reference sequence).

This clonotype was counted ten times or more. The chain employs TRBV14 and TRBJ2-7, with D hard to call. The V end lost 4 bases, the J end lost 5 bases, and 9 bases lay between the germline ends. This CDR3 has 12 residues. In germline, CDR1 is SGHDN, CDR2 FVKESK. The CDR3 here is CASSRGWDEQYF. CDR3 nucleotide sequence: TGTGCCAGCAGCCGCGGCTGGGACGAGCAGTACTTC.

With respect to this clonotype: A much larger clone sits a single nucleotide away, making a read error possible. The genes are TRBV20-1 and TRBJ2-7, with a weak D call TRBD1 (6 bases). Germline loops: CDR1 DFQATT, CDR2 SNEGSKA (reference sequence). CDR3 length: 13 amino acids. The ends were cut back, 6 bases at V and 6 bases at J, with 18 bases in the middle. Here the CDR3 reads CSAGRGRECEQYF. The DNA for the CDR3 is TGCAGTGCAGGCAGGGGCCGGGAATGCGAGCAGTACTTC.

In its sample, this clonotype was seen many times. The rearrangement joins TRBV19 to TRBJ1-3, with D unclear. The V end lost 10 bases, the J end lost 0 bases, and 13 bases lay between the germline ends. CDR3 length: 14 residues. Germline assignment: CDR1 LNHDA and CDR2 SQIVND (reference sequence). Here the CDR3 reads CATYRRNSGNTIYF. The CDR3 coding sequence is TGTGCCACCTATAGACGGAACTCTGGAAACACCATATATTTT.

This clonotype was seen repeatedly, ten times or more. This rearrangement joins TRBV19 to TRBJ2-4; the D gene is possibly TRBD2 (6 bases). V shed 5 bases and J shed 0 bases, with 8 bases lying between them. Germline values: CDR1 LNHDA, CDR2 SQIVND (reference sequence). This CDR3 has 14 amino acids. The CDR3 region is CASSAGLAKNIQYF. The CDR3 DNA reads as TGTGCCAGTAGTGCGGGACTAGCCAAAAACATTCAGTACTTC.

This chain joins TRBV15 and TRBJ1-4; D is perhaps TRBD1 (5 bases). The V and J ends lost 6 bases and 3 bases respectively, with 14 bases between them. In germline, CDR1 is LNHNV, CDR2 YYDKDF (reference sequence). The CDR3 runs to 15 residues. In nucleotides, the CDR3 is TGTGCCACCAGTCAAAGAAGGGGAGCTAATGAAAAACTGTTTTTT. Amino acids: CATSQRRGANEKLFF.